This T cell receptor (beta chain) was captured in a study of cytomegalovirus exposure and HLA in healthy donors. J gave up 3 bases and V 1 base, and 2 bases lay outside the gene matches. The CDR3 has 14 residues. Germline CDR1 reads SGHDT; CDR2 reads YYEEEE. Researchers ran the PCR with 60 Vbeta and 13 Jbeta primers. TCRdb's table, derived via immunoSEQ multiplex PCR, lists solely in-frame clones and lacks some. The table includes roughly 200,000 clones, over 80% detected once. Broader study findings: An analysis was carried out later, and it reportedly showed fewer N-insertions in an Asian-associated ancestry cluster than the approximately 710-donor mean. Cytomegalovirus status was reportedly diagnosed by the classifier with high specificity and sensitivity. The authors later found HLA-associated TCR beta chains more clonally expanded than equally common others.

Worth noting for this clone: The antigen is not known.

Sequenced sample: PBMCs. The source is a man younger than 40 in good health and CMV-seronegative. This chain joins TRBV5-6 and TRBJ2-3; 7 bases match TRBD2. The CDR3 DNA reads TGTGCCAGCAGCTTGAGGGGAGGGACAGATACGCAGTATTTT. Translation gives CASSLRGGTDTQYF.